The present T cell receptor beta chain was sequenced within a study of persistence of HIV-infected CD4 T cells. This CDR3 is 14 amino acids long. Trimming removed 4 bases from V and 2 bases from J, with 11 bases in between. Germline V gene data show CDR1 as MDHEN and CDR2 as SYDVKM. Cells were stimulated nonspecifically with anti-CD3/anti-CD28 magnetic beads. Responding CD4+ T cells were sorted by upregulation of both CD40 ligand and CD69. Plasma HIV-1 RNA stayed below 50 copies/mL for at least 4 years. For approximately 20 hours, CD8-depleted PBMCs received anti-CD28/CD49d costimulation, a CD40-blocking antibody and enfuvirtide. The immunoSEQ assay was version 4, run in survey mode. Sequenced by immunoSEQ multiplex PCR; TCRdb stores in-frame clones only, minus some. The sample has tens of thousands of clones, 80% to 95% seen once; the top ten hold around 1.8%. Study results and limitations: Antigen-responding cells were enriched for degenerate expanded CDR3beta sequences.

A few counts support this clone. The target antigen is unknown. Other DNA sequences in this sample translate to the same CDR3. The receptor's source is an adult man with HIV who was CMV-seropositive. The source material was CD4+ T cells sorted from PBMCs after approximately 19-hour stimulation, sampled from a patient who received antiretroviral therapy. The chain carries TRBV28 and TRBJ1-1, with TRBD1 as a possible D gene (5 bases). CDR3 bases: TGTGCCAGCAGTTCGGGGGGACTCAACACTGAAGCTTTCTTT. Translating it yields CASSSGGLNTEAFF.